One sample yielded the 16 T cell receptor beta chains listed below, sequenced in a study of T cell responses to AZD1222 COVID-19 vaccine. Measured with immunoSEQ multiplex PCR; TCRdb has only the in-frame clones, and not every one. Among about 120,000 clones listed, 70% to 90% were seen once. The input for sequencing was peripheral blood, taken on day 0 of AZD1222 vaccination. These TCRs come from an adult in good health.

V is TRBV5-8 and J is TRBJ1-5; TRBD1 is a possible D gene (5 bases). The CDR3 is made up of 16 amino acids. The germline V gene has CDR1 SGHTS and CDR2 YDEGEE. V lost 6 bases, J lost 0 bases, and 16 bases lay in between. The CDR3 reads CASTQGKGNSNQPQHF. CDR3 DNA sequence: TGTGCCAGCACCCAAGGGAAGGGGAATAGCAATCAGCCCCAGCATTTT.

The gene calls are TRBV7-3 and TRBJ1-5, with D uncertain. V was clipped by 1 base and J by 2 bases, with 15 bases between them. The CDR3 is made up of 17 amino acids. The germline V gene has CDR1 SGHTA and CDR2 FQGTGA. CDR3 nucleotide sequence: TGTGCCAGCAGCTTAAAGGGTCCGGAGAGGGGCAATCAGCCCCAGCATTTT. It translates to CASSLKGPERGNQPQHF.

This clone was seen a handful of times. The J gene is TRBJ1-2, the V gene TRBV5-5; 9 bases agree with TRBD1. The CDR3 is 19 residues long. The V and J ends lost 0 bases and 6 bases, in that order; junction bases with no gene match: 18. The germline gives CDR1 SGHKS, CDR2 YYEKEE (reference sequence). The CDR3 DNA is TGTGCCAGCAGCTTGGGCCGTCGGGACAGGGAGTACAATGGCAATGGCTACACCTTC. It yields the protein CASSLGRRDREYNGNGYTF.

This sequence joins TRBV5-1 and TRBJ1-2; 8 bases map to TRBD1. The CDR3 is made up of 14 amino acids. The V segment lost 4 bases and the J segment 2 bases; nucleotides outside the gene matches: 4. Germline CDR1 SGHRS, CDR2 YFSETQ. This CDR3 reads CASSTHRGNYGYTF. The CDR3 DNA follows: TGCGCCAGCAGCACCCACAGGGGGAACTATGGCTACACCTTC.

V is TRBV28 and J is TRBJ2-5, with D perhaps given as TRBD1 or TRBD2 (5 bases each). The CDR3 loop spans 15 amino acids. The V end lost 3 bases, the J end lost 2 bases, and 13 bases lay between the germline ends. Germline V CDR1 and CDR2: MDHEN, SYDVKM. The CDR3 protein is CASSLPGPPQETQYF. The CDR3 DNA reads as TGTGCCAGCAGTTTGCCGGGACCCCCGCAAGAGACCCAGTACTTC.

The chain has TRBV27 and TRBJ2-5; 10 positions agree with TRBD2. The CDR3 totals 16 residues. After removal of 2 bases from V and 2 bases from J, the junction contained 5 bases not matched to a gene. CDR1 MNHEY and CDR2 SMNVEV come from the germline V gene (reference sequence). The CDR3 reads CASSLLGAGGQETQYF. The CDR3 DNA reads as TGTGCCAGCAGTTTACTGGGAGCGGGAGGGCAAGAGACCCAGTACTTC.

The rearrangement uses TRBV19 and TRBJ1-2; D unclear. V lost 7 bases to trimming and J lost 4 bases, with 19 bases between them. Germline V CDR1 and CDR2: LNHDA, SQIVND (reference sequence). This CDR3 spans 15 amino acids. The CDR3 bases are TGTGCCAGTACCACTCGGCCGGACGGAGCCTATGGCTACACCTTC. Translating gives CASTTRPDGAYGYTF.

The chain combines TRBV6-5 with TRBJ2-1; TRBD2 might be the D (6 bases). The V gene's germline CDR1 is MNHEY and CDR2 SVGAGI. Trimming left V 6 bases short and J 8 bases short, with 20 bases between. CDR3 length: 15 residues. The CDR3 spells CASRTGGSGVDEQFF. The DNA of the CDR3 is TGTGCCAGCAGGACTGGGGGTTCGGGGGTCGATGAGCAGTTCTTC.

J is TRBJ1-2 and V is TRBV19; D gene unclear. CDR1 is LNHDA and CDR2 is SQIVND in the germline V gene (reference sequence). The CDR3 spans 15 residues. V lost 4 bases, J lost 5 bases, and 17 bases lay in between. The CDR3 DNA is TGTGCCAGTAGTAATCAGGCCTTCCTGACGTATGGCTACACCTTC. Amino acids: CASSNQAFLTYGYTF.

The rearrangement uses TRBV13 and TRBJ2-3; 9 positions match TRBD1. Germline V gives CDR1 PRHDT, CDR2 FYEKMQ (reference sequence). Unmatched junction bases numbered 13, after V lost 4 bases and J lost 8 bases. This CDR3 region has 16 residues. The CDR3 nucleotides are TGTGCCAGCAGCTACAGGGGGCCACGAGGTTCGGGTACGCAGTATTTT. Protein: CASSYRGPRGSGTQYF.

This sequence joins TRBV14 and TRBJ2-5, with 8 nucleotides matching TRBD2. Germline trimming cut 0 bases from V and 5 bases from J; bases unmatched to any gene: 8. Germline CDR1 and CDR2: SGHDN and FVKESK. The CDR3 is 16 amino acids. The CDR3 region has the DNA TGTGCCAGCAGCCAAGATCGGCGAGCGGGAGAGGAGACCCAGTACTTC. It is translated as CASSQDRRAGEETQYF.

This sequence joins TRBV6-6 and TRBJ2-1; 9 bases agree with TRBD2. Germline loops: CDR1 MNHNY, CDR2 SVGAGI (reference sequence). There are 14 residues in the CDR3. Germline trimming cut 7 bases from V and 9 bases from J; bases unmatched to any gene: 10. This CDR3 is CASTRAGGPSEQFF. The CDR3 DNA reads TGTGCCAGCACCCGTGCGGGAGGGCCTAGTGAGCAGTTCTTC.

The chain employs TRBV6-5 and TRBJ2-7, with 10 positions matching TRBD2. The germline V gene encodes CDR1 MNHEY and CDR2 SVGAGI. Unmatched junction bases numbered 9, after V lost 4 bases and J lost 3 bases. The CDR3 loop spans 16 amino acids. The CDR3 is CASSSGGGLAIYEQYF. DNA of the CDR3: TGTGCCAGCAGTTCGGGGGGGGGACTAGCGATCTACGAGCAGTACTTC.

The genes are TRBV6-1 and TRBJ2-5; 9 bases line up with TRBD2. Germline loops: CDR1 MNHNS, CDR2 SASEGT. This CDR3 is built from 15 residues. V gave up 4 bases and J gave up 5 bases; unmatched junction bases: 8. CDR3 amino acids: CASSVASGRWETQYF. In nucleotides, the CDR3 is TGTGCCAGCAGTGTAGCGAGCGGGAGGTGGGAGACCCAGTACTTC.

The chain uses TRBV2 and TRBJ1-1; the D gene is possibly TRBD1 (6 bases). Germline V CDR1 and CDR2: SNHLY, FYNNEI. This CDR3 is 15 amino acids long. The V end was cut by 5 bases, the J end by 0 bases, with 13 bases between. DNA of the CDR3: TGTGCCAGCAGTCCCAGGGGAGGGGTGAACACTGAAGCTTTCTTT. This encodes CASSPRGGVNTEAFF.

The chain joins TRBV29-1 to TRBJ1-2; D not certain. Trimming pared 4 bases from V and 1 base from J, leaving 16 bases between. Germline V gene lookup returns CDR1 SQVTM and CDR2 ANQGSEA. The CDR3 has 15 residues. The DNA of the CDR3 is TGCAGCGTTGCGGAGGAGACGGTGGATAACTATGGCTACACCTTC. Encoded protein: CSVAEETVDNYGYTF.